This T cell receptor (beta chain) came from a study of control samples from healthy donors and cancer patients. Data came from immunoSEQ multiplex PCR; TCRdb stores just in-frame clones and leaves some out. Found here are fewer than 200,000 clones; the top ten clones hold about 2.2%. This CDR3 is 16 amino acids long. In germline, CDR1 is LGHDT, CDR2 YNNKEL (reference sequence). V was trimmed by 3 bases and J by 2 bases, leaving 15 bases between them. Sequences were obtained from blood. The clonotype comes from a woman in her 30s in good health. J is TRBJ2-3 and V is TRBV3-1 (or the pseudogene TRBV3-2); D might be TRBD2 (6 bases). CDR3: CASSQSGGGNTDTQYF. Here the CDR3 DNA reads TGTGCCAGCAGCCAGAGCGGAGGCGGGAACACAGATACGCAGTATTTT.